Each of the 2 T cell receptor beta chains below was sequenced from the same sample in a study of T cells in Graves' hyperthyroidism and ophthalmopathy. RNA transcripts were the template for amplifying TCR beta CDR3 regions. HTBI primers drove first-round RT-PCR of the TCR CDR3. TCRdb reanalysed the multiplex PCR reads using MiXCR and keeps one entry per CDR3 protein. This sample yields more than 350,000 distinct CDR3 sequences, of which around 15% are seen a single time; less than 20% belongs to the top ten. The sequenced sample was blood. These TCRs come from a woman aged 25 to 39 with Graves' ophthalmopathy.

This clonotype was counted ten times or more. The gene calls are TRBV28 and TRBJ2-2, with D possibly matching TRBD1 (6 bases). Deletions cut 7 bases from V and 3 bases from J, with 18 bases between. The CDR3 covers 16 residues. Per germline, CDR1 MDHEN and CDR2 SYDVKM. This CDR3 is CASKVQQGAYTGELFF. In nucleotides, the CDR3 is TGTGCCAGCAAGGTCCAACAGGGCGCGTACACCGGGGAGCTGTTTTTT.

This clonotype was recorded at least ten times. The chain joins TRBV12-3 or TRBV12-4 to TRBJ2-1, with D uncertain. The ends were cut back, 7 bases at V and 6 bases at J, with 16 bases in the middle. This CDR3 is 14 amino acids long. CDR3 protein: CASTRGIGINEQFF. For the CDR3, the DNA is TGTGCCAGCACCCGCGGTATAGGTATCAATGAGCAGTTCTTC.